This entry lists 17 T cell receptor beta chains sequenced from one sample in a study of cytomegalovirus exposure and HLA in healthy donors. The PCR made use of 60 Vbeta and 13 Jbeta primers. Assay used: immunoSEQ multiplex PCR; TCRdb lists only in-frame clones, some missing. The profile shows approximately 110,000 clones, roughly 85% of them singletons. Input material: PBMCs. Every receptor here comes from a man between 25 and 39 years old in good health and CMV-seropositive.

The chain is built from TRBV18 and TRBJ1-1, with a weak D call TRBD1 (6 bases). Germline CDR1 KGHSH, CDR2 LQKENI. Trimming pared 4 bases from V and 1 base from J, leaving 7 bases between. The CDR3 has 13 residues. CDR3 region: CASSQGQNTEAFF. The CDR3 coding sequence is TGTGCCAGCTCACAGGGACAGAACACTGAAGCTTTCTTT. The entire variable domain, with the rest obtained from reference TRBV18 and TRBJ1-1, is as follows: NAGVMQNPRHLVRRRGQEARLRCSPMKGHSHVYWYRQLPEEGLKFMVYLQKENIIDESGMPKERFSAEFPKEGPSILRIQQVVRGDSAAYFCASSQGQNTEAFFGQGTRLTVV.

The V gene is TRBV6-5, the J gene TRBJ2-7; possible D gene TRBD1, 5 bases. Deletions cut 8 bases from V and 6 bases from J, with 11 bases between. Germline assignment: CDR1 MNHEY and CDR2 SVGAGI. This CDR3 has 11 amino acids. CDR3 sequence: CASGNRREQYF. The CDR3 DNA sequence: TGTGCCAGCGGTAACAGGCGCGAGCAGTACTTC.

Comment on this clone: An end of the junction differs from the germline gene, which may be a read error. DNA of the CDR3: TGTTCCAGCAGCCTAAGGACAGGCAGCTTAACCATATATTTT. Protein sequence: CSSSLRTGSLTIYF. This sequence joins TRBV7-9 and TRBJ1-3; 7 nucleotides align to TRBD1. The CDR3 contains 14 residues. CDR1 is SEHNR, CDR2 FQNEAQ, per germline (reference sequence). The full variable domain, rest sourced from reference TRBV7-9 and TRBJ1-3, is DTGVSQNPRHKITKRGQNVTFRCDPISEHNRLYWYRQTLGQGPEFLTYFQNEAQLEKSRLLSDRFSAERPKGSFSTLEIQRTEQGDSAMYLCSSSLRTGSLTIYFGEGSWLTVV.

This chain links TRBV10-3 with TRBJ2-3; weak D call: TRBD1 (5 bases). This CDR3 comprises 17 residues. V shed 3 bases and J shed 2 bases, with 18 bases lying between them. Looked up from germline, CDR1 is ENHRY and CDR2 is SYGVKD. The CDR3 DNA follows: TGTGCCATCAGTGATCCGGCACGACAGATATACACAGATACGCAGTATTTT. Translating it yields CAISDPARQIYTDTQYF.

The V gene is TRBV9, the J gene TRBJ1-1; the match to TRBD1 covers 7 bases. V lost 4 bases, J lost 0 bases, and 3 bases stayed unmatched. This CDR3 is 14 amino acids long. The germline gives CDR1 SGDLS, CDR2 YYNGEE. CDR3 coding DNA: TGTGCCAGCAGCCAGACAGGGTTGAACACTGAAGCTTTCTTT. Encoded protein: CASSQTGLNTEAFF.

V usage is TRBV21-1 and J usage is TRBJ2-5; the table's D gene call, TRBD2, was not cross checked with the DNA. TRBV21-1 is assigned pseudogene status. The CDR3 is 12 amino acids. The CDR3, as DNA: TGTGCCAGCCAAAGAGTACAAGAGACCCAGTACTTC. This encodes CASQRVQETQYF.

V gene TRBV14 combines with J gene TRBJ2-5; 8 bases map to TRBD1. Germline V CDR1 and CDR2: SGHDN, FVKESK. V shed 1 base and J 3 bases; nucleotides not matched to a gene: 1. This CDR3 is built from 14 residues. Written as DNA, the CDR3 is TGTGCCAGCAGCCAAGCGACAGGGGAAGAGACCCAGTACTTC. Residues: CASSQATGEETQYF.

The chain carries TRBV7-7 and TRBJ1-2, with 8 bases aligning to TRBD1. Germline V gives CDR1 SSHAT, CDR2 FNYEAQ (reference sequence). V was clipped by 0 bases and J by 6 bases; unmatched bases: 12. The CDR3 consists of 17 residues. For the CDR3, the DNA is TGTGCCAGCAGCTTAGCCCCTCAGCGGACAGGGAGGGATGGCTACACCTTC. It translates to CASSLAPQRTGRDGYTF.

The J gene is TRBJ2-5, the V gene TRBV6-1; 7 positions agree with TRBD2. With the DNA end fitting TRBJ2-7 better, the J assignment may be wrong. The germline V gene encodes CDR1 MNHNS and CDR2 SASEGT. The CDR3 is 15 residues long. The CDR3 loop is CASREGLRSSYEQYF. CDR3 bases: TGTGCCAGCAGGGAGGGACTACGGAGTTCCTACGAGCAGTACTTC.

The chain has TRBV2 and TRBJ1-1; no definite D call. The CDR3 is 13 residues long. CDR1 is SNHLY, CDR2 FYNNEI, per germline. V lost 3 bases and J lost 4, with 9 bases in between. Written as DNA, the CDR3 is TGTGCCAGCAGTGACCTATGGAGCACTGAAGCTTTCTTT. Translating it yields CASSDLWSTEAFF.

V usage is TRBV27 and J usage is TRBJ2-5; no clear D gene. Trimming stripped 8 bases from V and 0 bases from J, with 10 bases between. The germline V gene encodes CDR1 MNHEY and CDR2 SMNVEV (reference sequence). The CDR3 is made up of 13 amino acids. The CDR3: CASQAGYQETQYF. The CDR3 bases are TGTGCCAGCCAGGCTGGGTACCAAGAGACCCAGTACTTC.

There are a few counts of this clone. The chain couples TRBV7-9 to TRBJ2-1, with 15 bases matching TRBD2. Germline V gene sequence: CDR1 SEHNR, CDR2 FQNEAQ (reference sequence). V shed 0 bases, J shed 7 bases, and the junction held 4 bases outside the gene matches. The CDR3 is 17 residues long. The CDR3 DNA is TGTGCCAGCAGCTTAGCTCGGACTAGCGGGGGGGCGAATGAGCAGTTCTTC. It codes for CASSLARTSGGANEQFF.

This clone was picked up a small number of times. This chain joins TRBV5-4 and TRBJ2-2; the match to TRBD2 covers 16 bases. Trimming cost V 3 bases and J 5 bases; bases outside gene matches: 4. The germline V gene has CDR1 SGHNT and CDR2 YYREEE (reference sequence). This CDR3 is 17 amino acids long. DNA of the CDR3: TGTGCCAGCAGCTCGGGACTAGCGGGAGGGCTTACCGGGGAGCTGTTTTTT. Translated, it gives CASSSGLAGGLTGELFF. Using reference TRBV5-4 and TRBJ2-2 for the parts outside the CDR3, the full variable domain is ETGVTQSPTHLIKTRGQQVTLRCSSQSGHNTVSWYQQALGQGPQFIFQYYREEENGRGNFPPRFSGLQFPNYSSELNVNALELDDSALYLCASSSGLAGGLTGELFFGEGSRLTVL.

The chain combines TRBV6-1 with TRBJ1-1; D is uncertain. V dropped 8 bases and J dropped 1 base, with 8 bases sitting between them. The CDR3 extends over 12 amino acids. Germline V CDR1 and CDR2: MNHNS, SASEGT. The CDR3: CASRFGNTEAFF. CDR3 DNA: TGTGCCAGCCGTTTCGGGAACACTGAAGCTTTCTTT.

The chain recombines TRBV10-3 with TRBJ1-1, with a weak D call TRBD1 (6 bases). Germline V gene data show CDR1 as ENHRY and CDR2 as SYGVKD. The CDR3 has 14 amino acids. V gave up 10 bases and J gave up 1 base, with 16 bases separating them. Here the CDR3 DNA reads TGTGCCACCGACACCAAGGACAGGAACACTGAAGCTTTCTTT. It specifies CATDTKDRNTEAFF.

This clone was picked up one time. This chain links TRBV28 with TRBJ2-7; a weak D match, TRBD2 (6 bases). Germline loops: CDR1 MDHEN, CDR2 SYDVKM. V was clipped by 5 bases and J by 6 bases, with 17 bases between them. The CDR3 runs 14 residues. For the CDR3, the DNA is TGTGCCAGCAGTCCAAGGGCTAGCGTTAGCGAGCAGTACTTC. This codes for CASSPRASVSEQYF. Combining the CDR3 with reference TRBV28 and TRBJ2-7 gives the whole variable domain DVKVTQSSRYLVKRTGEKVFLECVQDMDHENMFWYRQDPGLGLRLIYFSYDVKMKEKGDIPEGYSVSREKKERFSLILESASTNQTSMYLCASSPRASVSEQYFGPGTRLTVT.

The chain combines TRBV25-1 with TRBJ2-3, with 9 bases identical to TRBD2. The CDR3 is 16 amino acids. Germline V gene data show CDR1 as MGHDK and CDR2 as SYGVNS. V dropped 8 bases and J dropped 4; count of bases not matched to a gene: 13. CDR3 in DNA: TGTGCCAGCGCGAGGCCGGGGACTAGCTTCGCAGATACGCAGTATTTT. It translates to CASARPGTSFADTQYF.